A single TCR beta chain is shown here with its context. The CDR3 sequence is 15 residues long. The V gene's germline CDR1 is SGHRS and CDR2 YFSETQ. V was clipped by 5 bases and J by 1 base; unmatched bases: 6. Full-length variable regions came from constant-region reverse primers plus semi-nested Nested Universal Primer A PCR. A single record per CDR3 protein comes from TCRdb applying MiXCR to the 5' RACE reads. The sample yields roughly 64,000 distinct CDR3 sequences, about 22% seen once. This clonotype originated in a female donor with breast cancer. This sequence joins TRBV5-1 and TRBJ2-1; TRBD2 agrees at 7 bases. Sequenced input: memory CD4+ T cells sorted from a lymph node. Described subset: memory CD4+ T cells, CD4+CD45RO+CD25-. The CDR3 region is CASSGGSWSYNEQFF. The CDR3 coding sequence is TGCGCCAGCAGTGGCGGGAGTTGGTCCTACAATGAGCAGTTCTTC.